Below, 13 T cell receptor beta chains from the same sample are listed, as sequenced in a study of T cells in Graves' hyperthyroidism and ophthalmopathy. From RNA transcripts, TCR beta CDR3 regions were amplified. TCR CDR3 regions were first amplified by RT-PCR with HTBI primers. TCRdb used MiXCR to reprocess the multiplex PCR reads, holding one entry per CDR3 protein. The data contain about 840,000 distinct CDR3 sequences, 35% to 45% of them singletons. The sample was blood. The origin of the receptors is a man aged 18 to 30 with Graves' hyperthyroidism.

The chain employs TRBV29-1 and TRBJ2-5; D not certain. V shed 6 bases and J shed 3 bases, with 11 bases lying between them. The CDR3 length is 12 residues. In germline, CDR1 is SQVTM, CDR2 ANQGSEA. DNA of the CDR3: TGCAGCGTGGGTGACACTGAAGAGACCCAGTACTTC. Its translation is CSVGDTEETQYF.

The sample holds many counts of this clonotype. The CDR3 DNA reads as TGTGCCAGCAGCCCCCGGACAGGAGATGGCTACACCTTC. It codes for CASSPRTGDGYTF. The chain employs TRBV14 and TRBJ1-2; TRBD1 agrees at 7 bases. The length of the CDR3 is 13 residues. After removal of 4 bases from V and 6 bases from J, the junction contained 5 bases not matched to a gene. Germline-derived CDR1 and CDR2 are SGHDN and FVKESK.

Remarks on this clonotype: In this CDR3 the conserved last residue, phenylalanine or tryptophan, is missing, so a read error is likely. V is TRBV14 and J is TRBJ2-7; D is uncertain. The CDR3 spans 14 residues. V lost 2 bases and J lost 0, with 8 bases in between. CDR1 SGHDN and CDR2 FVKESK come from the germline V gene. The CDR3 is CASSQSKGSYEQYL. The DNA of the CDR3 is TGTGCCAGCAGCCAATCAAAAGGCTCCTACGAGCAGTACCTC.

This clonotype came up once. The genes are TRBV7-9 and TRBJ1-4, with a possible D match to TRBD1 (5 bases). Germline V lookup: CDR1 SEHNR, CDR2 FQNEAQ (reference sequence). The CDR3 is 15 amino acids. Trimming removed 5 bases from V and 6 bases from J, with 16 bases in between. As DNA, the CDR3 is TGTGCCAGCAGCACTCCGGGGGTCGTCGATGAAAAACTGTTTTTT. Translated, it gives CASSTPGVVDEKLFF.

This clonotype was recorded at least ten times. This chain links TRBV20-1 with TRBJ1-1; 7 positions match TRBD1. Germline assignment: CDR1 DFQATT and CDR2 SNEGSKA (reference sequence). V shed 5 bases and J 6 bases; nucleotides not matched to a gene: 9. CDR3 length equals 13 residues. The CDR3 DNA is TGCAGTGCTCCGACAGGGAGTAAGGCTGAAGCTTTCTTT. This translates into CSAPTGSKAEAFF.

The chain has TRBV12-3 or TRBV12-4 and TRBJ1-5; tentatively, D is TRBD1 (5 bases). Trimming pared 6 bases from V and 4 bases from J, leaving 19 bases between. This CDR3 is 16 amino acids long. In DNA form, the CDR3 reads TGTGCCAGCAGCCACGCTGGGACCCAAGATAATCAGCCCCAGCATTTT. As protein: CASSHAGTQDNQPQHF.

As concerns this clonotype: A read error may be the cause here, since a much bigger clone is one base away. The chain recombines TRBV25-1 with TRBJ2-6; TRBD2 is a possible D gene (5 bases). CDR3 length: 17 amino acids. Germline lookup yields CDR1 MGHDK and CDR2 SYGVNS. The V end was cut by 9 bases, the J end by 0 bases, with 18 bases between. In nucleotides, the CDR3 is TGTGCCAGAAGCCATTCGCGGGCAAACTCTGGGGCCAACGTCCTGACTTTC. Its protein is CARSHSRANSGANVLTF.

The rearrangement links TRBV29-1 to TRBJ2-7; D possibly corresponds to TRBD2 (5 bases). Trimming took off 6 bases at V and 3 bases at J, with 12 bases between the two ends. The germline gives CDR1 SQVTM, CDR2 ANQGSEA. This CDR3 comprises 12 residues. The CDR3 is CSVRAEVYEQYF. CDR3 coding DNA: TGCAGCGTCCGAGCGGAAGTCTACGAGCAGTACTTC.

On this clonotype: Given a much more abundant clone one base away, this may be a read error. The rearrangement uses TRBV20-1 and TRBJ2-5, with D hard to call. Germline CDR1 DFQATT, CDR2 SNEGSKA (reference sequence). This CDR3 is 10 amino acids long. The CDR3 sequence is CSPEIETQCF. The CDR3 DNA follows: TGCAGTCCGGAAATAGAGACCCAGTGCTTC.

There are a few counts of this clonotype. This chain links TRBV6-5 with TRBJ2-7, with 8 bases lining up with TRBD1. This CDR3 region has 12 residues. Germline V lookup: CDR1 MNHEY, CDR2 SVGAGI. J lost 5 bases, V lost 5 bases, and 2 bases had no gene match. The CDR3 reads CASSTTGDEQYF. In DNA, the CDR3 is TGTGCCAGCAGTACGACAGGGGACGAGCAGTACTTC.

This chain joins TRBV12-3 or TRBV12-4 and TRBJ1-1; possibly TRBD1 for D (5 bases). V lost 7 bases, J lost 6 bases, and 18 bases lay in between. This CDR3 comprises 14 residues. The chain's CDR3 is CASTEGVGSSEAFF. The DNA for the CDR3 is TGTGCCAGCACCGAAGGGGTCGGGAGCTCTGAAGCTTTCTTT.

As to this clonotype: One junction end disagrees with the germline gene, perhaps due to a read error. The genes are TRBV5-5 and TRBJ1-1; no clear D gene. Per the germline V gene, CDR1 is SGHKS and CDR2 is YYEKEE (reference sequence). CDR3 length equals 13 residues. The CDR3 region has the DNA TGCGCCAGCAGCCCCCGAGAGTCGACTGAAGCTTTCTTT. Translated: CASSPRESTEAFF.

This clonotype was observed at least ten times. The DNA for the CDR3 is TGCAGCGTTGAAATCGGAGGGACCCAGTACTTC. Residues: CSVEIGGTQYF. The chain joins TRBV29-1 to TRBJ2-5, with D possibly being TRBD2 (5 bases). The CDR3 totals 11 residues. Germline CDR1 and CDR2: SQVTM and ANQGSEA. The V gene lost 2 bases and the J gene lost 7 bases, with 8 bases spanning the gap.